The 32 T cell receptor beta chains given below trace back to one sample, sequenced in a study of beta chain features in type 1 diabetes. cDNA synthesis used the whole RNA isolate, giving expressed TCRB sequences. Measured with immunoSEQ multiplex PCR; TCRdb has only the in-frame clones, and not every one. The sample lists about 150,000 clones, about 10% occurring once. The sequenced sample consisted of central memory CD4+ T cells from blood. The receptors here all came from a man aged 18-30 years in good health.

This clone has more than one count but fewer than ten. The V gene is TRBV9, the J gene TRBJ2-7; 7 bases are shared with TRBD1. Germline V gene sequence: CDR1 SGDLS, CDR2 YYNGEE. This CDR3 is 15 amino acids long. The J segment lost 0 bases and the V segment lost 3 bases, leaving 6 bases of the junction unmatched. CDR3: CASSARGDSSYEQYF. In nucleotides, the CDR3 is TGTGCCAGCAGCGCGAGAGGGGACAGCTCCTACGAGCAGTACTTC.

This sequence joins TRBV29-1 and TRBJ2-1, with a possible D match to TRBD2 (6 bases). The CDR3 contains 15 residues. The V end lost 7 bases, the J end lost 15 bases, and 31 bases lay between the germline ends. Germline V gene sequence: CDR1 SQVTM, CDR2 ANQGSEA. The CDR3 region is CSASMEASEALMLFF. The CDR3 region has the DNA TGCAGCGCTTCCATGGAGGCTAGCGAGGCGTTAATGTTGTTCTTC.

This clone occurred a few times. This rearrangement joins TRBV5-6 to TRBJ2-2; D is unresolved. Germline V gives CDR1 SGHDT, CDR2 YYEEEE. V was pared by 7 bases and J by 6 bases, with 7 bases between. The length of the CDR3 is 11 residues. CDR3 loop: CASSEAGELFF. The CDR3 coding sequence is TGTGCCAGCTCAGAGGCCGGGGAGCTGTTTTTT.

This clone has more than one count but fewer than ten. The V gene is TRBV6-5, the J gene TRBJ1-2; possible D gene TRBD1, 6 bases. The germline V gene has CDR1 MNHEY and CDR2 SVGAGI. V was cut by 6 bases and J by 8 bases, with 19 bases left in between. The CDR3 has 14 residues. In DNA, the CDR3 is TGTGCCAGCAGCCCCGGGACATCTCAGAGGGGCTACACCTTC. Encoded protein: CASSPGTSQRGYTF.

There are a few counts of this clone. This chain links TRBV5-1 with TRBJ2-5, with D possibly matching TRBD1 (6 bases). The germline V gene encodes CDR1 SGHRS and CDR2 YFSETQ. The V and J ends lost 4 bases and 4 bases respectively, with 20 bases between them. CDR3 length: 16 amino acids. CDR3 sequence (DNA): TGCGCCAGCAGCCCCGGCGTGACAGGAATTGGAGAGACCCAGTACTTC. Translation: CASSPGVTGIGETQYF.

This clone was recorded a few times. The chain employs TRBV5-6 and TRBJ2-3; TRBD2 aligns across 14 bases. V shed 4 bases, J shed 10 bases, and the junction held 8 bases outside the gene matches. Looked up from germline, CDR1 is SGHDT and CDR2 is YYEEEE. The CDR3 runs 15 residues. Here the CDR3 reads CASSLGLAGGQPQYF. In DNA, the CDR3 is TGTGCCAGCAGCCTAGGACTAGCGGGGGGCCAACCGCAGTATTTT.

The chain employs TRBV28 and TRBJ2-1, with D uncertain. V was cut by 6 bases and J by 6 bases, with 12 bases left in between. This CDR3 is 13 amino acids long. Germline-derived CDR1 and CDR2 are MDHEN and SYDVKM. CDR3 sequence (DNA): TGTGCCAGCAGCTTACCCAGAATCAATGAGCAGTTCTTC. It specifies CASSLPRINEQFF.

This clone was seen more than once but under ten times. The genes are TRBV5-1 and TRBJ2-1; 8 nucleotides line up with TRBD1. The CDR3 contains 15 residues. Per germline, CDR1 SGHRS and CDR2 YFSETQ. V was pared by 4 bases and J by 5 bases, with 8 bases of the junction left unmatched. CDR3 sequence (DNA): TGCGCCAGCAGCGCCCGGACAGGGTTGGACAATGAGCAGTTCTTC. Its translation is CASSARTGLDNEQFF.

This clone turned up a few times. The chain uses TRBV12-2 and TRBJ2-7; the table calls TRBD1, which could not be checked here. TRBV12-2 is a documented pseudogene. The CDR3 is 15 amino acids. CDR3 sequence reads: CASRYRDRGSYEQYF. For the CDR3, the DNA is TGTGCAAGTCGTTACCGGGACAGGGGAAGCTACGAGCAGTACTTC.

This clone was observed a few times. This chain links TRBV7-2 with TRBJ2-3; no clear D. Germline CDR1 is SGHTA and CDR2 is FQGNSA. The CDR3 loop spans 12 amino acids. V lost 4 bases, J lost 3 bases, and 5 bases lay in between. The CDR3, as DNA: TGTGCCAGCAGCTGGCATACAGATACGCAGTATTTT. Protein sequence: CASSWHTDTQYF.

This sequence joins TRBV7-8 and TRBJ2-5, with TRBD1 as a possible D gene (6 bases). The germline V gene encodes CDR1 SGHVS and CDR2 FQNEAQ. The CDR3 consists of 14 residues. V dropped 7 bases and J dropped 2 bases, with 14 bases sitting between them. The DNA of the CDR3 is TGTGCCAGCACCCAAATGGACAGTCAAGAGACCCAGTACTTC. Protein: CASTQMDSQETQYF.

The chain joins TRBV28 to TRBJ2-7; 11 nucleotides align to TRBD2. The V and J ends lost 5 bases and 2 bases, in that order; junction bases with no gene match: 5. The length of the CDR3 is 15 residues. The germline V gene encodes CDR1 MDHEN and CDR2 SYDVKM. The CDR3 here is CASSSSGGGPYEQYF. CDR3 nucleotides: TGTGCCAGCAGTAGTAGCGGGGGGGGACCCTACGAGCAGTACTTC.

The chain carries TRBV7-6 and TRBJ2-5; TRBD1 matches 8 bases. This CDR3 region has 15 residues. After removal of 5 bases from V and 2 bases from J, the junction contained 7 bases not matched to a gene. Germline-derived CDR1 and CDR2 are SGHVS and FNYEAQ. The DNA for the CDR3 is TGTGCCAGCAGCCCAGACAGGGGCGAACAAGAGACCCAGTACTTC. It specifies CASSPDRGEQETQYF.

The CDR3 DNA sequence: TGTGCCAGCAGCTCCCAGGACAGAATTTCACCCCTCCACTTT. Translated, it gives CASSSQDRISPLHF. This chain links TRBV9 with TRBJ1-6, with TRBD1 as a possible D gene (6 bases). The ends were cut back, 4 bases at V and 9 bases at J, with 14 bases in the middle. The germline gives CDR1 SGDLS, CDR2 YYNGEE. This CDR3 comprises 14 residues.

The sample holds a few counts of this clone. This chain uses TRBV11-2 with TRBJ2-1; TRBD1 aligns across 9 bases. The V and J ends lost 1 base and 15 bases, in that order; junction bases with no gene match: 13. The CDR3 is made up of 15 amino acids. The V gene's germline CDR1 is SGHAT and CDR2 FQNNGV. CDR3 sequence reads: CASSLGNPTGTGRFF. The CDR3 DNA sequence: TGTGCCAGCAGCTTAGGGAACCCTACCGGGACAGGGCGGTTCTTC.

The J gene is TRBJ2-6, the V gene TRBV28, with 10 bases matching TRBD1. CDR3 size: 17 residues. In germline, CDR1 is MDHEN, CDR2 SYDVKM. Trimming removed 6 bases from V and 4 bases from J; junction bases left unmatched: 9. CDR3 loop: CASSPGDRGSGANVLTF. CDR3 DNA sequence: TGTGCCAGCAGCCCTGGGGACAGGGGTTCCGGGGCCAACGTCCTGACTTTC.

The chain is built from TRBV5-1 and TRBJ2-7; TRBD2 aligns across 11 bases. The J segment lost 1 base and the V segment lost 6 bases, leaving 6 bases of the junction unmatched. The germline CDR1 and CDR2 sequences are SGHRS and YFSETQ. CDR3 length equals 15 residues. CDR3 sequence (DNA): TGCGCCAGCATGGGGCTAGCGGGGGGATCCTACGAGCAGTACTTC. Translated: CASMGLAGGSYEQYF.

This clone was seen only a few times. The genes are TRBV7-9 and TRBJ1-1; 9 positions match TRBD1. The V and J ends lost 9 bases and 1 base, in that order; junction bases with no gene match: 6. Germline loops: CDR1 SEHNR, CDR2 FQNEAQ (reference sequence). The CDR3 has 14 residues. In DNA, the CDR3 is TGTGCCAGTAGCCGGGGACAGGGGAACACTGAAGCTTTCTTT. Translating it yields CASSRGQGNTEAFF.

This clone was detected only a few times. This chain links TRBV27 with TRBJ1-3; 7 nucleotides align to TRBD1. The CDR3 spans 15 residues. Per germline, CDR1 MNHEY and CDR2 SMNVEV (reference sequence). V lost 5 bases to trimming and J lost 0 bases; unmatched junction nucleotides: 4. In DNA form, the CDR3 reads TGTGCCAGCAGTAGGGACAGCTTCTCTGGAAACACCATATATTTT. Translation: CASSRDSFSGNTIYF.

V and J are TRBV9 and TRBJ1-3, with no clear D. The CDR3 consists of 14 residues. V was trimmed by 3 bases and J by 8 bases, leaving 15 bases between them. The V gene's germline CDR1 is SGDLS and CDR2 YYNGEE. CDR3 sequence: CASSATVGGDTIYF. The DNA of the CDR3 is TGTGCCAGCAGCGCCACCGTAGGAGGAGACACCATATATTTT.

V and J are TRBV6-5 and TRBJ1-6; D is undetermined. The CDR3 is 15 amino acids. Germline V gene data show CDR1 as MNHEY and CDR2 as SVGAGI. The V gene lost 5 bases and the J gene lost 7 bases, with 15 bases spanning the gap. This chain's CDR3 is CASSQTRTGNSPLHF. The CDR3 DNA reads as TGTGCCAGCAGTCAAACGCGGACGGGAAATTCACCCCTCCACTTT.

V gene TRBV4-2 combines with J gene TRBJ2-2; TRBD2 matches 7 bases. The junction had 7 bases not matched to a gene; V was cut back by 5 bases and J by 7 bases. The CDR3 loop spans 14 amino acids. Germline CDR1 LGHNA, CDR2 YNFKEQ. CDR3 loop: CASSNGGWGGELFF. The CDR3 region has the DNA TGTGCCAGCAGCAACGGGGGGTGGGGCGGGGAGCTGTTTTTT.

The chain couples TRBV7-2 to TRBJ2-7; 8 positions match TRBD1. Per the germline V gene, CDR1 is SGHTA and CDR2 is FQGNSA. V lost 5 bases to trimming and J lost 2 bases; unmatched junction nucleotides: 11. The CDR3 is 16 amino acids. Written as DNA, the CDR3 is TGTGCCAGCAGCCCGCCGTACGACAGGGGTACCTACGAGCAGTACTTC. This codes for CASSPPYDRGTYEQYF. The entire variable domain, with the rest obtained from reference TRBV7-2 and TRBJ2-7, is as follows: GAGVSQSPSNKVTEKGKDVELRCDPISGHTALYWYRQSLGQGLEFLIYFQGNSAPDKSGLPSDRFSAERTGGSVSTLTIQRTQQEDSAVYLCASSPPYDRGTYEQYFGPGTRLTVT.

This clone was seen only a few times. In DNA form, the CDR3 reads TGTGCCAGCTCACCGTTGGGACAGTTAAATTCACCCCTCCACTTT. This translates into CASSPLGQLNSPLHF. This sequence joins TRBV18 and TRBJ1-6; 7 nucleotides line up with TRBD1. The germline V gene has CDR1 KGHSH and CDR2 LQKENI. The CDR3 extends over 15 amino acids. V was clipped by 3 bases and J by 7 bases; unmatched bases: 6. Variable domain in full (rest from reference TRBV18 and TRBJ1-6): NAGVMQNPRHLVRRRGQEARLRCSPMKGHSHVYWYRQLPEEGLKFMVYLQKENIIDESGMPKERFSAEFPKEGPSILRIQQVVRGDSAAYFCASSPLGQLNSPLHFGNGTRLTVT.

This clone has more than one count but fewer than ten. This rearrangement joins TRBV5-1 to TRBJ2-1; D is unclear. The CDR3 runs to 11 residues. V dropped 2 bases and J dropped 10 bases, with 7 bases sitting between them. Germline loops: CDR1 SGHRS, CDR2 YFSETQ. The CDR3 sequence is CASSFEAEQFF. In DNA, the CDR3 is TGCGCCAGCAGCTTCGAGGCGGAGCAGTTCTTC.

In its sample, this clone was seen a few times. This rearrangement joins TRBV7-2 to TRBJ2-1, with 11 nucleotides matching TRBD2. The CDR3 has 15 residues. Germline V CDR1 and CDR2: SGHTA, FQGNSA. After removal of 2 bases from V and 10 bases from J, the junction contained 7 bases not matched to a gene. The CDR3: CASSLSLAGGLEQFF. The CDR3 DNA is TGTGCCAGCAGCTTATCCCTAGCGGGGGGCCTAGAGCAGTTCTTC.

The J gene is TRBJ1-6, the V gene TRBV5-1; TRBD1 might be the D (6 bases). CDR3 length equals 13 residues. Germline V lookup: CDR1 SGHRS, CDR2 YFSETQ. V lost 4 bases and J lost 7, with 9 bases in between. The CDR3 DNA reads TGCGCCAGCAGCACAGGGACGAATTCACCCCTCCACTTT. It is translated as CASSTGTNSPLHF.

This rearrangement joins TRBV6-1 to TRBJ1-6; possible D gene TRBD1, 5 bases. V lost 6 bases and J lost 10, with 19 bases in between. The V gene's germline CDR1 is MNHNS and CDR2 SASEGT. This CDR3 has 15 residues. The DNA of the CDR3 is TGTGCCAGCAGACTCGATGGGGGGGAGCGATCACCCCTCCACTTT. It yields the protein CASRLDGGERSPLHF.

This clone was picked up a small number of times. This sequence joins TRBV19 and TRBJ1-2, with a possible D match to TRBD1 (6 bases). The length of the CDR3 is 12 residues. Trimming left V 5 bases short and J 3 bases short, with 7 bases between. Germline V gene data show CDR1 as LNHDA and CDR2 as SQIVND (reference sequence). CDR3 DNA sequence: TGTGCCAGTAGTCAGGGGCACTATGGCTACACCTTC. This translates into CASSQGHYGYTF.

This clone has a handful of counts. The DNA of the CDR3 is TGTGCCAGCAGCTCTACAAGGGGTGATGAAAAACTGTTTTTT. It specifies CASSSTRGDEKLFF. The chain links TRBV11-2 to TRBJ1-4; a weak D match, TRBD1 (5 bases). Germline V gene sequence: CDR1 SGHAT, CDR2 FQNNGV. The length of the CDR3 is 14 residues. V dropped 4 bases and J dropped 6 bases, with 12 bases sitting between them. The full variable domain, in which reference TRBV11-2 and TRBJ1-4 provide the parts outside the CDR3, is EAGVAQSPRYKIIEKRQSVAFWCNPISGHATLYWYQQILGQGPKLLIQFQNNGVVDDSQLPKDRFSAERLKGVDSTLKIQPAKLEDSAVYLCASSSTRGDEKLFFGSGTQLSVL.

V is TRBV28 and J is TRBJ1-3, with D uncertain. This CDR3 spans 16 amino acids. Germline V gives CDR1 MDHEN, CDR2 SYDVKM. Deletions cut 4 bases from V and 0 bases from J, with 13 bases between. This chain's CDR3 is CASSSPGASSGNTIYF. The CDR3 DNA is TGTGCCAGCAGTTCCCCTGGCGCTAGCTCTGGAAACACCATATATTTT.

Only a few counts were recorded for this clone. The chain recombines TRBV7-7 with TRBJ2-2; D is unclear. Germline V gene data show CDR1 as SSHAT and CDR2 as FNYEAQ (reference sequence). V lost 5 bases to trimming and J lost 1 base, with 14 bases between them. There are 16 residues in the CDR3. The CDR3 region is CASSLSARRNTGELFF. The CDR3 DNA sequence: TGTGCCAGCAGCCTATCCGCCAGGCGGAACACCGGGGAGCTGTTTTTT.